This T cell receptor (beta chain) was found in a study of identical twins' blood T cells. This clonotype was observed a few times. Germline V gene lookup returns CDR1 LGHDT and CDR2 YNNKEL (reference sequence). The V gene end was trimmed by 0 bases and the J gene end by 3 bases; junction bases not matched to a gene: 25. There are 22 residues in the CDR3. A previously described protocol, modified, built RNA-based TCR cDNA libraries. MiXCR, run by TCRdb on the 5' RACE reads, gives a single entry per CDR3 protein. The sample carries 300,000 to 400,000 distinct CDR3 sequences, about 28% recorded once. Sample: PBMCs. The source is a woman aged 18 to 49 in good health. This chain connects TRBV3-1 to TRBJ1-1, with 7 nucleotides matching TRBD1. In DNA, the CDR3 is TGTGCCAGCAGCCAAGATTCGGTATTGTCCGACAGGGCAATATTGAAATACACTGAAGCTTTCTTT. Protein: CASSQDSVLSDRAILKYTEAFF.